This TCR beta chain was recovered during a study of blood T cells in healthy people across ages. Staff drew ten milliliters of peripheral blood from each donor. Study-wide results and limits: There was no known CMV status for donors, so expanded clonotype changes were possibly confounded.

The CDR3 covers 13 residues. CDR1 SQVTM and CDR2 ANQGSEA come from the germline V gene. V lost 6 bases and J 2 bases, leaving 14 bases between the germline ends. There are many counts of this clonotype. Antigen unknown. It was with a sample-barcoded 5' primer and a J-beta primer mix that a second PCR of roughly 7 to 12 cycles was run. With 12 random nucleotides, a template-switch adaptor tagged each individual cDNA molecule. Each of the samples gave a minimum of 2.5 million paired-end reads that contained CDR3. TCRdb called the 5' RACE reads again in MiXCR, with one record for every CDR3 protein. The sample includes over 1,500,000 distinct CDR3 sequences, about 50% of them seen just once.

The receptor's source is a woman aged 40 to 50 in good health. This sequence joins TRBV29-1 and TRBJ2-7; TRBD1 or TRBD2 may be the D gene (5 bases each). Sequenced material: blood. CDR3: CSVARDGPYEQYF. DNA of the CDR3: TGCAGCGTGGCACGGGACGGGCCCTACGAGCAGTACTTC.